A single sample gave rise to the 5 T cell receptor beta chains below, sequenced in a study of shared clonotypes between healthy human individuals. Sequencing used immunoSEQ multiplex PCR; TCRdb keeps in-frame clones, though not all of them. The sample has about 1,900,000 clones; over 85% are singletons. CD8 cells classed as naive were CD45RO-negative and positively selected for CCR7, excluding terminally differentiated effector memory CD45RA+ cells. Material for sequencing was naive CD8+ T cells sorted from blood. The receptors stem from a man aged 18 to 35 in good health.

Regarding this clone: This same CDR3 is encoded by further DNA sequences in the sample. The chain links TRBV2 to TRBJ2-7, with a tentative D call TRBD2 (6 bases). The CDR3 has 14 amino acids. Trimming cost V 3 bases and J 2 bases, with 11 bases left between them. From germline, CDR1 is SNHLY and CDR2 FYNNEI. In DNA, the CDR3 is TGTGCCAGCAGTGAGCCTAGCGCGACCTACGAGCAGTACTTC. Residues: CASSEPSATYEQYF.

The V and J genes are TRBV7-6 and TRBJ2-7, with 10 bases matching TRBD1. Looked up from germline, CDR1 is SGHVS and CDR2 is FNYEAQ. The CDR3 is 15 residues long. V lost 5 bases, J lost 2 bases, and 6 bases stayed unmatched. The CDR3 reads CASSNSGTGAYEQYF. CDR3 DNA: TGTGCCAGCAGCAACTCCGGGACAGGGGCCTACGAGCAGTACTTC. Using reference TRBV7-6 and TRBJ2-7 for the parts outside the CDR3, the full variable domain is GAGVSQSPRYKVTKRGQDVALRCDPISGHVSLYWYRQALGQGPEFLTYFNYEAQQDKSGLPNDRFSAERPEGSISTLTIQRTEQRDSAMYRCASSNSGTGAYEQYFGPGTRLTVT.

A single count supports this clone. The chain couples TRBV10-3 to TRBJ2-6, with 9 bases aligning to TRBD1. The CDR3 has 19 amino acids. Germline V lookup: CDR1 ENHRY, CDR2 SYGVKD. The junction had 17 bases not matched to a gene; V was cut back by 11 bases and J by 0 bases. Here the CDR3 reads CAASGQGKDPSSGANVLTF. CDR3 DNA sequence: TGTGCCGCCTCGGGACAGGGAAAGGACCCAAGCTCTGGGGCCAACGTCCTGACTTTC.

The chain combines TRBV2 with TRBJ2-1, with 15 positions matching TRBD2. Germline CDR1 and CDR2: SNHLY and FYNNEI. There are 16 residues in the CDR3. V shed 4 bases and J 8 bases; nucleotides not matched to a gene: 6. CDR3 sequence: CASSGTSGRAGDEQFF. CDR3 nucleotides: TGTGCCAGCAGTGGGACTAGCGGGAGGGCCGGGGATGAGCAGTTCTTC.

The chain recombines TRBV7-9 with TRBJ2-1; 7 bases line up with TRBD1. CDR1 and CDR2 from the germline V gene are SEHNR and FQNEAQ (reference sequence). This CDR3 has 15 amino acids. Unmatched junction bases numbered 12, after V lost 7 bases and J lost 6 bases. Here the CDR3 DNA reads TGTGCCAGCACCACAGGGGTAGGTGGGCTCAATGAGCAGTTCTTC. Protein sequence: CASTTGVGGLNEQFF.